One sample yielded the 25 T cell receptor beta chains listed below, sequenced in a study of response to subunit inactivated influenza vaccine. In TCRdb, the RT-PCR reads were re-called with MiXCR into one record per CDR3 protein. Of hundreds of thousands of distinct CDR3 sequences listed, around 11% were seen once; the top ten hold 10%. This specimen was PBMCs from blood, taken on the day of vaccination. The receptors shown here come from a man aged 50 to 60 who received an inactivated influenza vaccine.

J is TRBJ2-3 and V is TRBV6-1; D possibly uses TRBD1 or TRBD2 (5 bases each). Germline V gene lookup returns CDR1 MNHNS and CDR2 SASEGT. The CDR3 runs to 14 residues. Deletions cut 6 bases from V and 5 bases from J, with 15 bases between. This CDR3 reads CASSWDGLGDTQYF. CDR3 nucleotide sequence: TGTGCCAGCAGCTGGGACGGATTGGGAGATACGCAGTATTTT.

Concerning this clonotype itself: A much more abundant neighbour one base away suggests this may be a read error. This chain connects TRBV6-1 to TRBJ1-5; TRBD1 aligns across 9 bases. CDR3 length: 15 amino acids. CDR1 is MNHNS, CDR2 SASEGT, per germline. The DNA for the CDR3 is TGTGCCAGCAGTGTACGACAGGGGGGAAATCAGCACCAGCATTTT. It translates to CASSVRQGGNQHQHF.

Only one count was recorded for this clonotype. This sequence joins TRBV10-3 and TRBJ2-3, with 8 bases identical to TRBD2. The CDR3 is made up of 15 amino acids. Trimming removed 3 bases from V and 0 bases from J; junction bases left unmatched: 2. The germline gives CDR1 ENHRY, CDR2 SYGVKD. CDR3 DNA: TGTGCCATCAGTGACCCTAGCGGGAGCACAGATACGCAGTATTTT. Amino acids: CAISDPSGSTDTQYF.

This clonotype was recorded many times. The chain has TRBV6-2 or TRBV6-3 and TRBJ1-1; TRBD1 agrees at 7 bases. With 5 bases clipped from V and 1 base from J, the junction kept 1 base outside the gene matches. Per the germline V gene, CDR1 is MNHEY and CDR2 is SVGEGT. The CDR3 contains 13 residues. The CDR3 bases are TGTGCCAGCAGTCGGACAGGGAACACTGAAGCTTTCTTT. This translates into CASSRTGNTEAFF.

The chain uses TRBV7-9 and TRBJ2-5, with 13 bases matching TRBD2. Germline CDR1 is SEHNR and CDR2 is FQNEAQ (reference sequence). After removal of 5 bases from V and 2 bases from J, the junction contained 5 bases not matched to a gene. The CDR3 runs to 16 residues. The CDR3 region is CASSEGLAGIQETQYF. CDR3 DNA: TGTGCCAGCAGCGAGGGACTAGCGGGAATACAAGAGACCCAGTACTTC.

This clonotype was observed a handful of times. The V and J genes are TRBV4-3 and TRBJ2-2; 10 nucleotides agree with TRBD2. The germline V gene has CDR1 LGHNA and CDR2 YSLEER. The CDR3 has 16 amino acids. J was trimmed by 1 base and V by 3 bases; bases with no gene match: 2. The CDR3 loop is CASSQPSGGNTGELFF. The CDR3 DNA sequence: TGCGCCAGCAGCCAGCCTAGCGGGGGGAACACCGGGGAGCTGTTTTTT.

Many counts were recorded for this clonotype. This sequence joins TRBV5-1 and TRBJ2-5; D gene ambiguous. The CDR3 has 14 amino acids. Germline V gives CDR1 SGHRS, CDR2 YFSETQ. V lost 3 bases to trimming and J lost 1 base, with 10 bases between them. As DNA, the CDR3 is TGCGCCAGCAGCTCAGGACCAATCCAAGAGACCCAGTACTTC. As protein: CASSSGPIQETQYF.

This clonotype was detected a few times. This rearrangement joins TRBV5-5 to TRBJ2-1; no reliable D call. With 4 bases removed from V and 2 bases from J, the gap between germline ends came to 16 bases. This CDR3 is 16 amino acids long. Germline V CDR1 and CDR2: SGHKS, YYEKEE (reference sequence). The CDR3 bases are TGTGCCAGCAGCCCACGATCTCTAAGCACCTACAATGAGCAGTTCTTC. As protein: CASSPRSLSTYNEQFF.

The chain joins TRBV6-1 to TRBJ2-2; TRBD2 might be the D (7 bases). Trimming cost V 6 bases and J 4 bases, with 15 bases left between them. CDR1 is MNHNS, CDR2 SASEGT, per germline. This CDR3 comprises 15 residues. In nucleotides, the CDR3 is TGTGCCAGCAGGTTCGGGGGGCAGGGCACCGGGGAGCTGTTTTTT. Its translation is CASRFGGQGTGELFF.

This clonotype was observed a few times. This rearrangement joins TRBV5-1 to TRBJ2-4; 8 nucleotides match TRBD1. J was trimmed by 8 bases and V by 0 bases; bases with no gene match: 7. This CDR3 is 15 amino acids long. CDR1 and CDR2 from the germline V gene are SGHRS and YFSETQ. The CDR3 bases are TGCGCCAGCAGCTTGGATGGGACAGGTATAGACATTCAGTACTTC. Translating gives CASSLDGTGIDIQYF.

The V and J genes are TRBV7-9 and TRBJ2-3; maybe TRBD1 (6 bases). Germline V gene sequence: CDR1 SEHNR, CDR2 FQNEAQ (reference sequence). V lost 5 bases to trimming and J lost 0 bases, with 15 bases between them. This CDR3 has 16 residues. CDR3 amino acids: CASSPGVGVSTDTQYF. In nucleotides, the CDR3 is TGTGCCAGCAGCCCAGGGGTCGGGGTTAGCACAGATACGCAGTATTTT.

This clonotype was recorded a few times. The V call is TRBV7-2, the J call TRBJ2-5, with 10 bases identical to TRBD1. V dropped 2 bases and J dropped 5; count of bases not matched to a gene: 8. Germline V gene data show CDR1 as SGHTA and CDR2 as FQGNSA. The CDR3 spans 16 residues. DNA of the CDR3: TGTGCCAGCAGCTTAATGGGACAGGGGATTTCGGAGACCCAGTACTTC. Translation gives CASSLMGQGISETQYF.

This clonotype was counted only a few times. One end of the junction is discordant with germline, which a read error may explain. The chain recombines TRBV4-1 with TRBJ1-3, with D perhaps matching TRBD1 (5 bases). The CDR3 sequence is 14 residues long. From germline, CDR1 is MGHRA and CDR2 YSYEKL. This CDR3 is CASSQAGPGDTVYF. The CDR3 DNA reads TGCGCCAGCAGCCAGGCGGGGCCTGGAGACACCGTATATTTT.

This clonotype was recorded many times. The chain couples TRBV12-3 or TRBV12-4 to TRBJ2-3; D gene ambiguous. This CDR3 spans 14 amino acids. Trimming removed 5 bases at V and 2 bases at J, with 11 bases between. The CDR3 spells CASSRRTFTDTQYF. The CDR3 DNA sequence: TGTGCCAGCAGTCGAAGGACCTTCACAGATACGCAGTATTTT.

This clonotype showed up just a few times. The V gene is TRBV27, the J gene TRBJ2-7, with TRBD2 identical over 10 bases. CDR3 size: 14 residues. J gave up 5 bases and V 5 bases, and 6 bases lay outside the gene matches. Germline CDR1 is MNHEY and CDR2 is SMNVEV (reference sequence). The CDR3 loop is CASSPLAGIDEQYF. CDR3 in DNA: TGTGCCAGCAGTCCACTAGCGGGAATCGACGAGCAGTACTTC.

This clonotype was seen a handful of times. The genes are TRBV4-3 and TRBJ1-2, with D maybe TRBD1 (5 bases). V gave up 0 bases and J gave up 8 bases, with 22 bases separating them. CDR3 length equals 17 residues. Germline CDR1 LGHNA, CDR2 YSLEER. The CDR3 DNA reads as TGCGCCAGCAGCCAAGATTTGTCTCCCTGGGCAGGGCGAGGCTACACCTTC. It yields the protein CASSQDLSPWAGRGYTF.

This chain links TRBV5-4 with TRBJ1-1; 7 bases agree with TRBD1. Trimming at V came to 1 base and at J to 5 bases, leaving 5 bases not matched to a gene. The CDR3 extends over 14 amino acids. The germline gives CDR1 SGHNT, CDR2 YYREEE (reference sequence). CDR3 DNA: TGTGCCAGCAGCTTGCCCGGGACAGCTACTGAAGCTTTCTTT. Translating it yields CASSLPGTATEAFF.

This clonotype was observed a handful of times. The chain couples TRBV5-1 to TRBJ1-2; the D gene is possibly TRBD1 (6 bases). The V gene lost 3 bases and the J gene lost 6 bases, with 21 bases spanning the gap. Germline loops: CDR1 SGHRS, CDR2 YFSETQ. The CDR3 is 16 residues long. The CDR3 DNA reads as TGCGCCAGCAGCTCAATTAGCACAGGGACGCTGGATGGCTACACCTTC. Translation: CASSSISTGTLDGYTF.

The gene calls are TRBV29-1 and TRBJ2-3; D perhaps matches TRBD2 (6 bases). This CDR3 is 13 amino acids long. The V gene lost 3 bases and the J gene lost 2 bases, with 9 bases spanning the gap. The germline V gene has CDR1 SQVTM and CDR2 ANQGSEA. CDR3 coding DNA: TGCAGCGTTGAGTCGGGGGTCACAGATACGCAGTATTTT. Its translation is CSVESGVTDTQYF.

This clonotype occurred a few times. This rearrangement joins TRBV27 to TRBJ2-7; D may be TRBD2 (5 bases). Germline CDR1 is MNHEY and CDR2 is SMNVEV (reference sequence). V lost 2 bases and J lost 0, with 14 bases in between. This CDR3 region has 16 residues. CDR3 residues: CASSLGPGWGSYEQYF. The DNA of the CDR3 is TGTGCCAGCAGTTTAGGGCCGGGGTGGGGCTCCTACGAGCAGTACTTC.

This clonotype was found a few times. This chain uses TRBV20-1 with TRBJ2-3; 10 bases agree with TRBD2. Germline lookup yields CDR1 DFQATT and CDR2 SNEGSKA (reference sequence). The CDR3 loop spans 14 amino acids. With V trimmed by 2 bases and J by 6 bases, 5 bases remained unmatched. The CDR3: CSARLASGSDTQYF. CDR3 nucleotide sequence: TGCAGTGCTAGATTGGCTAGCGGGAGTGATACGCAGTATTTT.

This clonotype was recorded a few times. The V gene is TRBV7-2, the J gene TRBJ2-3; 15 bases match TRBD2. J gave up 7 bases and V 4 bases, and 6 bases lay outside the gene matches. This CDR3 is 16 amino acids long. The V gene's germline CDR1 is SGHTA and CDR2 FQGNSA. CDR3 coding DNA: TGTGCCAGCAGCTCCGGACTAGCGGGAGGGCCACATACGCAGTATTTT. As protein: CASSSGLAGGPHTQYF.

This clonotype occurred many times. CDR3 amino acids: CSAGTGGYEQYF. As DNA, the CDR3 is TGCAGTGCTGGGACGGGGGGGTACGAGCAGTACTTC. The chain recombines TRBV20-1 with TRBJ2-7, with TRBD2 identical over 8 bases. CDR3 length: 12 amino acids. Germline lookup yields CDR1 DFQATT and CDR2 SNEGSKA (reference sequence). The V gene end was trimmed by 5 bases and the J gene end by 4 bases; junction bases not matched to a gene: 4.

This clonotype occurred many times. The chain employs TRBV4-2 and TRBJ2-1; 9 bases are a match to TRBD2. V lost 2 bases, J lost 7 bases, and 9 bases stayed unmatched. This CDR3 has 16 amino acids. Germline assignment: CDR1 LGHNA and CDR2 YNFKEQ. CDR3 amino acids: CASSQTFGTSFNEQFF. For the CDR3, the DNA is TGTGCCAGCAGCCAAACATTCGGGACTAGCTTTAATGAGCAGTTCTTC.

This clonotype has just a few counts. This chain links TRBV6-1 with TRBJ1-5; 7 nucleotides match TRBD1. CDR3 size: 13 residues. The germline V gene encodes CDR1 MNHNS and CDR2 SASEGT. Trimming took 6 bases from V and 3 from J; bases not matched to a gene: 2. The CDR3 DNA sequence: TGTGCCAGCAGCGGGACAGTCAATCAGCCCCAGCATTTT. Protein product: CASSGTVNQPQHF.